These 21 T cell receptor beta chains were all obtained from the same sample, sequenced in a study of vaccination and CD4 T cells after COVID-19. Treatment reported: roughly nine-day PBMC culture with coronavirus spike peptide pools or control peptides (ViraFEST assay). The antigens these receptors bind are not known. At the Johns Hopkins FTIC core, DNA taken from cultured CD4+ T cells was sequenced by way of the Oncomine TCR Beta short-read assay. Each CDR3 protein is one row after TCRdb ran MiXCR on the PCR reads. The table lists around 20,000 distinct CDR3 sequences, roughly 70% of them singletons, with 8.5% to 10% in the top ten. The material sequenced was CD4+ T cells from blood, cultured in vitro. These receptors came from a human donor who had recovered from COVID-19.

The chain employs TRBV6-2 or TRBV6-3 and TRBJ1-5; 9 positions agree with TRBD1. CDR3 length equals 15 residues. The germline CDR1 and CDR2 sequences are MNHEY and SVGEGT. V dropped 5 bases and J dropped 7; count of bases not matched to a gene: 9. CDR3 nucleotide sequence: TGTGCCAGCAGTAAAGGGGACAGGGTAACGCAGCCCCAGCATTTT. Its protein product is CASSKGDRVTQPQHF.

The CDR3 loop reads CASSYPDRTYEQYF. CDR3 sequence (DNA): TGTGCCAGCAGTTATCCCGACAGAACCTACGAGCAGTACTTC. This rearrangement joins TRBV6-5 to TRBJ2-7; perhaps TRBD1 as D (5 bases). The ends were cut back, 3 bases at V and 2 bases at J, with 11 bases in the middle. The CDR3 loop spans 14 amino acids. Germline CDR1 is MNHEY and CDR2 is SVGAGI.

CDR3 coding DNA: TGTGCCAGCAGCTATACTTCAAACAGGGGGACTGAAGCTTTCTTT. Translation: CASSYTSNRGTEAFF. The chain recombines TRBV6-1 with TRBJ1-1; 8 bases map to TRBD1. The CDR3 runs to 15 residues. V shed 6 bases and J 5 bases; nucleotides not matched to a gene: 11. CDR1 is MNHNS and CDR2 is SASEGT in the germline V gene.

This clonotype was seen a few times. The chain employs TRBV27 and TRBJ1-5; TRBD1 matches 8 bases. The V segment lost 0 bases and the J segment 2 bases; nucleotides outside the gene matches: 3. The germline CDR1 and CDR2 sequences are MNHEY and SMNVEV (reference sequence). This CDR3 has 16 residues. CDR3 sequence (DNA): TGTGCCAGCAGTTTATCGACAGGGGCTGGCAATCAGCCCCAGCATTTT. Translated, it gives CASSLSTGAGNQPQHF.

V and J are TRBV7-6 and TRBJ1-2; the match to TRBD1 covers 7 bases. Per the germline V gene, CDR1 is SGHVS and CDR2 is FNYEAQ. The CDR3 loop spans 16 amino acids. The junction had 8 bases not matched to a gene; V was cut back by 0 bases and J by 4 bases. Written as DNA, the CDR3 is TGTGCCAGCAGCTTAGCCCCTCCGGGACAGAGCTATGGCTACACCTTC. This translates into CASSLAPPGQSYGYTF.

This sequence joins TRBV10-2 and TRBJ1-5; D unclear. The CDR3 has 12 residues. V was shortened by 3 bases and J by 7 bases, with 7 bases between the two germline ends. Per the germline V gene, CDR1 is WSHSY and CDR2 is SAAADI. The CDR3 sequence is CASSETAQPQHF. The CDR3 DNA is TGCGCCAGCAGTGAAACAGCCCAGCCCCAGCATTTT.

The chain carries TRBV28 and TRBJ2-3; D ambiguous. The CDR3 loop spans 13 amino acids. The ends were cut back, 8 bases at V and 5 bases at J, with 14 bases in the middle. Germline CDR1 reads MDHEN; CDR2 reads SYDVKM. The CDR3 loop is CASGLSGRDTQYF. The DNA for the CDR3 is TGTGCCAGCGGCTTAAGTGGTAGAGATACGCAGTATTTT.

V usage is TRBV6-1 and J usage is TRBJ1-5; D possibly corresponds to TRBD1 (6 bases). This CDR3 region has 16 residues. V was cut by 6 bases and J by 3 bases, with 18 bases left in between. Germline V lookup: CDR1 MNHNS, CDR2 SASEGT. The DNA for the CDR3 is TGTGCCAGCAGCCGAGCCCCGGGGGGGCCCAATCAGCCCCAGCATTTT. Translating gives CASSRAPGGPNQPQHF.

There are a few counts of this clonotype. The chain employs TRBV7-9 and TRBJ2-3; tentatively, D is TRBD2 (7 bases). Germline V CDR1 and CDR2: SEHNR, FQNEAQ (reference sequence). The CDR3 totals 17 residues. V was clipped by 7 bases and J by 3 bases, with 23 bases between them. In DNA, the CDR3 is TGTGCCAGCACCAAAGGGGGGGGAAAGTTTGCGACAGATACGCAGTATTTT. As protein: CASTKGGGKFATDTQYF.

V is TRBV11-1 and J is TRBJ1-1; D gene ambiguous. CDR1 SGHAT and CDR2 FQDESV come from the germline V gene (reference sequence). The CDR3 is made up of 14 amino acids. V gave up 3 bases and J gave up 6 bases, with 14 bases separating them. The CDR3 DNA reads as TGTGCCAGCAGCTTCTCGGATGCCCTGCCTGAAGCTTTCTTT. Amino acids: CASSFSDALPEAFF.

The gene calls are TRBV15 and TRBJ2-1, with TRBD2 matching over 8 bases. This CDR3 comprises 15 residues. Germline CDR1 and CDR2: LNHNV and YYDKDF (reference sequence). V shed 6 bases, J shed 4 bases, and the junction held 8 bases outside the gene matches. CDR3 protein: CATSTAGTRYNEQFF. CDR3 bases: TGTGCCACCAGTACCGCCGGGACTAGGTACAATGAGCAGTTCTTC.

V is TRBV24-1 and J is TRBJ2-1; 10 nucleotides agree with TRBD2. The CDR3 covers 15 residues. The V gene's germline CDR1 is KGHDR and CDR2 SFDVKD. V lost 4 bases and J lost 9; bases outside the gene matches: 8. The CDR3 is CATSDSAGGRGEQFF. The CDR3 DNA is TGTGCCACCAGTGACTCAGCGGGAGGGCGGGGTGAGCAGTTCTTC.

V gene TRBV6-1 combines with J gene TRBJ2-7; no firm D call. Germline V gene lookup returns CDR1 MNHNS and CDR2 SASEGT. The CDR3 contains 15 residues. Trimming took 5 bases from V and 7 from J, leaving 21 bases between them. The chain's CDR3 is CASSPSRNHYTEQYF. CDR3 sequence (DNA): TGTGCCAGCAGTCCTTCCCGGAACCACTATACGGAGCAGTACTTC.

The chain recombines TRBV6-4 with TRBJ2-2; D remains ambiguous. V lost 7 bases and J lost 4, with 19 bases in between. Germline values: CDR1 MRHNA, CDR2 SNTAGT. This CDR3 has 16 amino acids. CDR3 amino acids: CASIGVKGRTTGELFF. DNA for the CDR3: TGTGCCAGCATAGGTGTAAAGGGCAGAACCACCGGGGAGCTGTTTTTT.

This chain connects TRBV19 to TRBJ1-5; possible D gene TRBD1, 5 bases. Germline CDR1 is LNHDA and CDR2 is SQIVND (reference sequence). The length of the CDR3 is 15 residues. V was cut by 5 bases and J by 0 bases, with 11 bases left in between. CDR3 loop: CASSGGGFSNQPQHF. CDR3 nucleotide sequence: TGTGCCAGTAGTGGGGGAGGGTTTAGCAATCAGCCCCAGCATTTT.

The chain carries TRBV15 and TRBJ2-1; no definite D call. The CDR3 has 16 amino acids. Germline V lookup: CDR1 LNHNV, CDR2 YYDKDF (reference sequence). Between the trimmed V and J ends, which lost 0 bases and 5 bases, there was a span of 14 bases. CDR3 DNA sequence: TGTGCCACCAGCAGAGAGAGACTCGCCCCCAACAATGAGCAGTTCTTC. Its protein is CATSRERLAPNNEQFF.

CDR3 in DNA: TGCAGTGCTGCCGGGACTAGCGGGCATAGCTCCTACGAGCAGTACTTC. Its protein is CSAAGTSGHSSYEQYF. The chain couples TRBV20-1 to TRBJ2-7, with 12 bases identical to TRBD2. Germline V lookup: CDR1 DFQATT, CDR2 SNEGSKA (reference sequence). V lost 5 bases and J lost 0; bases outside the gene matches: 8. The CDR3 length is 16 residues.

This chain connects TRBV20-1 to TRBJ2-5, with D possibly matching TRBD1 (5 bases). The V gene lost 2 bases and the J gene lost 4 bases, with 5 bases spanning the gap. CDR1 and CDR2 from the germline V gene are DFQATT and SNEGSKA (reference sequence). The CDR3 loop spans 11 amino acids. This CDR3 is CSARRGETQYF. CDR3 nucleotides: TGCAGTGCTAGAAGGGGAGAGACCCAGTACTTC.

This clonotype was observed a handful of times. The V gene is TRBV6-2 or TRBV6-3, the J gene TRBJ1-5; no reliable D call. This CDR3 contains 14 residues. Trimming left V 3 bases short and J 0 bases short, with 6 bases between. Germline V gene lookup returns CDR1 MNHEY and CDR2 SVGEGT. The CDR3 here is CASSYWGSNQPQHF. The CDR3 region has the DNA TGTGCCAGCAGTTATTGGGGTAGCAATCAGCCCCAGCATTTT.

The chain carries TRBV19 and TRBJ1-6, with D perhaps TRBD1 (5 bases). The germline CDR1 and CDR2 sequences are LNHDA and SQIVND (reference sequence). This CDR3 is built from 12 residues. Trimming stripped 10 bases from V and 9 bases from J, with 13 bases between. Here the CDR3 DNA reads TGTGCCACGGGACGGGGACTTTCACCCCTCCACTTT. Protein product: CATGRGLSPLHF.

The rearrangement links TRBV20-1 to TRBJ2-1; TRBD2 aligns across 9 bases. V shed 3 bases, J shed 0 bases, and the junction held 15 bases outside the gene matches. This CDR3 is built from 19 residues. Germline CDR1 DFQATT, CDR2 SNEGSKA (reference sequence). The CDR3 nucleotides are TGCAGTGCTAGTACCACTGGGACTAGCAGTCAGAGCTCCTACAATGAGCAGTTCTTC. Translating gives CSASTTGTSSQSSYNEQFF.